This TCR beta chain is drawn from a study of patients and donors after allogeneic stem cell transplantation. MiXCR, applied by TCRdb to the RT-PCR reads, yields one record per CDR3 protein. The repertoire includes hundreds of thousands of distinct CDR3 sequences, around two fifths of them detected once, and 11% sits in the top ten. CDR1 and CDR2 (germline): SGHRS, YFSETQ. The CDR3 is 13 amino acids. After removal of 4 bases from V and 8 bases from J, the junction contained 5 bases not matched to a gene. The chain carries TRBV5-1 and TRBJ1-4; the match to TRBD1 covers 7 bases. This TCR came from a human donor who was either an allogeneic HSCT recipient or a stem cell or donor lymphocyte infusion donor (not recorded which). It is not recorded whose cells these are; they may come from a transplant donor. Material: blood, either unsorted or a sorted T cell fraction (not recorded which). The CDR3 region has the DNA TGCGCCAGCAGCCTAAGACAGGGCGAAAAACTGTTTTTT. Amino acid sequence: CASSLRQGEKLFF.